Listed below are T cell receptor beta chains from one sample, sequenced in a study of OX40 agonist ivuxolimab in advanced cancers. The assay was immunoSEQ multiplex PCR, and TCRdb's table has in-frame clones only and misses some. The sample includes around 43,000 clones, approximately 88% of them seen just once. This sample comprised CD4+ or CD8+ T cells sorted from blood, obtained in a trial of the OX40 agonist ivuxolimab. These receptors were taken from an adult with an advanced solid tumor such as melanoma, head and neck, liver or kidney cancer. Both conserved end residues are part of each CDR3. D genes are given only for firm matches. Clone sizes are given selectively: once, few, many, or a class where the clone is expanded.

TRBD2	TRBV7-8	-	TRBJ2-1	TGTGCCAGCAGTTACCCCGGGACTAGCGGCTACAATGAGCAGTTCTTC	CASSYPGTSGYNEQFF
-	TRBV19	-	TRBJ1-1	TGTGCCAGTATAGCCGGGGCTGAAGCTTTCTTT	CASIAGAEAFF
-	TRBV5-6	-	TRBJ1-5	TGTGCCAGCAGCTTGGCCGGTGGGGGGACTAGCAATCAGCCCCAGCATTTT	CASSLAGGGTSNQPQHF
-	TRBV11-2	-	TRBJ2-1	TGTGCCAGCAGCTTAACAATTCCAGCGGTAAATGAGCAGTTCTTC	CASSLTIPAVNEQFF
-	TRBV10-2	-	TRBJ2-7	TGCGCCAGCAGTGAGTCTCCTAGGGCAGGAAGCGAGCAGTACTTC	CASSESPRAGSEQYF
-	TRBV14	once	TRBJ2-4	TGTGCCAGCAGCCAAGAAGGGGTGTTGGACATTCAGTACTTC	CASSQEGVLDIQYF
TRBD1	TRBV5-1	-	TRBJ2-5	TGCGCCAGCAGCGTAATGGGACAGGGTCAAGAGACCCAGTACTTC	CASSVMGQGQETQYF
-	TRBV5-1	-	TRBJ2-3	TGCGCCAGCCGTCTTTGGTCGGACACAGATACGCAGTATTTT	CASRLWSDTDTQYF
-	TRBV7-9	-	TRBJ1-5	TGTGCCAGCAGCCAGGATAATCAGCCCCAGCATTTT	CASSQDNQPQHF
-	TRBV27	few	TRBJ2-7	TGTGCCAGCAGTTCTCGTCGGGGGTACGAGCAGTACTTC	CASSSRRGYEQYF
-	TRBV4-1	once	TRBJ1-2	TGCGCCAGCAGCCAAGTGGGAGGGGCTCTAAGGGGCTACACCTTC	CASSQVGGALRGYTF
TRBD1	TRBV6-5	few	TRBJ1-6	TGTGCCAGCAGGTCCGGACAGGGACGGTCACCCCTCCACTTT	CASRSGQGRSPLHF
-	TRBV14	-	TRBJ2-1	TGTGCCAGCAGCCCGGACTACCTGGACTACAATGAGCAGTTCTTC	CASSPDYLDYNEQFF
-	TRBV15	-	TRBJ2-7	TGTGCCACCTCCTACAGGGAACACTACGAGCAGTACTTC	CATSYREHYEQYF
-	TRBV6-5	-	TRBJ2-5	TGTGCCAGCAGTTACGACAGTGAAGAGACCCAGTACTTC	CASSYDSEETQYF
-	TRBV5-4	once	TRBJ1-4	TGTGCCAGCAGCGTCGCGACAAGCTCTAATGAAAAACTGTTTTTT	CASSVATSSNEKLFF
TRBD1	TRBV9	once	TRBJ2-5	TGTGCCAGCAGCGCCGGACAGGTCCAAGAGACCCAGTACTTC	CASSAGQVQETQYF
TRBD1	TRBV7-2	-	TRBJ2-7	TGTGCCAGTTCATGGACAGGAAAATACGAGCAGTACTTC	CASSWTGKYEQYF
-	TRBV13	-	TRBJ2-3	TGTGCCAGCAGCCCCCGGGGGCTAGATACGCAGTATTTT	CASSPRGLDTQYF
TRBD2	TRBV10-1	-	TRBJ2-7	TGCGCCAGCAATCCCAGCGGGAGCTCCTACGAGCAGTACTTC	CASNPSGSSYEQYF
-	TRBV13	-	TRBJ2-3	TGTGCCAGCAGCTTATCGGGCGGGGTGGTCGATACGCAGTATTTT	CASSLSGGVVDTQYF
TRBD2	TRBV18	-	TRBJ2-3	TGTGCCAGCTCACCACCGAGCGGGGTCACTGCAGATACGCAGTATTTT	CASSPPSGVTADTQYF
TRBD1	TRBV19	-	TRBJ2-1	TGTGCCAGTAGGCTCCGCCACAGGGGGCGGTGGAACAATGAGCAGTTCTTC	CASRLRHRGRWNNEQFF
TRBD2	TRBV7-8	-	TRBJ2-7	TGTGCCAGCAGCTTCCTAGCGGGGGGCACCTACGAGCAGTACTTC	CASSFLAGGTYEQYF
-	TRBV20-1	-	TRBJ1-2	TGCAGGGTTCGTTTTGGCTACACCTTC	CRVRFGYTF
TRBD1	TRBV20-1	-	TRBJ2-7	TGCAGTGCTCGACAGGGCGGCGAGCAGTACTTC	CSARQGGEQYF
TRBD2	TRBV9	-	TRBJ2-2	TGTGCCAGCAGCGTGGGGCGGGAGAGCACCGGGGAGCTGTTTTTT	CASSVGRESTGELFF
TRBD2	TRBV19	-	TRBJ2-1	TGTGCCAGTAGTATCGGACTAGCGGGAGGTCGGGAGCAGTTCTTC	CASSIGLAGGREQFF
-	TRBV6-4	-	TRBJ1-1	TGTGCCAGCAGTGAAGACGGCCAAGATGAAGCTTTCTTT	CASSEDGQDEAFF
TRBD1	TRBV5-1	-	TRBJ2-3	TGCGCCAGCAGCCTAGGGACAGGGGGGCGCACAGATACGCAGTATTTT	CASSLGTGGRTDTQYF
-	TRBV13	-	TRBJ1-3	TGTGCCAGCAGCTCATGGGGGGCCAGGGGTGACACCATATATTTT	CASSSWGARGDTIYF
TRBD1	TRBV6-6	-	TRBJ1-6	TGTGCCAGCAGCCCCACAGGGGGCTGGAATTCACCCCTCCACTTT	CASSPTGGWNSPLHF
TRBD2	TRBV4-1	-	TRBJ2-5	TGCGCCAGCAGCCAGCTGGCGGGGGTCGTTGAAGAGACCCAGTACTTC	CASSQLAGVVEETQYF
-	TRBV5-1	once	TRBJ2-3	TGCGCCAGCAGCTTAACAGGAATCAGCACAGATACGCAGTATTTT	CASSLTGISTDTQYF
-	TRBV5-1	-	TRBJ2-1	TGCGCCAGCAATGTGGGGGCTAATGAGCAGTTCTTC	CASNVGANEQFF
-	TRBV7-9	-	TRBJ2-7	TGTGCCAGCAGAACAGGAGCCTACGAGCAGTACTTC	CASRTGAYEQYF
TRBD1	TRBV4-2	-	TRBJ1-2	TGTGCCAGCAGCCCGGCAAATCTGGGGACAGGGATCTATGGCTACACCTTC	CASSPANLGTGIYGYTF
TRBD2	TRBV6-1	-	TRBJ2-3	TGTGCCAGCAGGCTTACTAGCGGGAGGACAGATACGCAGTATTTT	CASRLTSGRTDTQYF
-	TRBV5-5	-	TRBJ1-6	TGTGCCAGCAGCTTAAACAGGGCTGATTCACCCCTCCACTTT	CASSLNRADSPLHF
-	TRBV15	-	TRBJ1-5	TGTGCCACCAGCAGAGGTCGCGGGTCTCATCAGCCCCAGCATTTT	CATSRGRGSHQPQHF
TRBD2	TRBV5-1	-	TRBJ2-3	TGCGCCAGCAGCGGGAGACTAGCGGGGGGGCCAGGTACGCAGTATTTT	CASSGRLAGGPGTQYF
TRBD2	TRBV6-5	-	TRBJ2-3	TGTGCCAGCAATGGCGGGAGTGGGGATACGCAGTATTTT	CASNGGSGDTQYF
TRBD2	TRBV5-5	few	TRBJ2-3	TGTGCCAGCAGCCCCCCCTTTGCGGGGGGCACAGATACGCAGTATTTT	CASSPPFAGGTDTQYF
-	TRBV27	-	TRBJ1-1	TGTGCCAGCAGTCTCCAGACAGCGAACACTGAAGCTTTCTTT	CASSLQTANTEAFF
-	TRBV13	-	TRBJ2-3	TGTGCCAGCAGCCCTTTCATCTCAGATACGCAGTATTTT	CASSPFISDTQYF
-	TRBV27	-	TRBJ2-2	TGTGCCACAACCGGTGGCCTTAACACCGGGGAGCTGTTTTTT	CATTGGLNTGELFF
-	TRBV11-3	-	TRBJ1-2	TGTGCCAGAAAGAGGGACGGACACTATGGCTACACCTTC	CARKRDGHYGYTF
-	TRBV19	-	TRBJ1-1	TGTGCCAGTAGTATACGGCAGGGATACACTGAAGCTTTCTTT	CASSIRQGYTEAFF
TRBD2	TRBV2	-	TRBJ2-3	TGTGCCAGCAGACGGACTAGCGGGGTTATAGATACGCAGTATTTT	CASRRTSGVIDTQYF